This TCR beta chain derives from a study of identical twins. Overall study findings and caveats: The abundant beta clonotypes from cord blood had fewer insertions, and memory repertoires had none of this. The authors noted that invariant MAIT and iNKT cells could partly confound zero-insertion analyses.

In its sample, this clonotype was seen a few times. The target antigen is unknown. Template switching supplied a universal primer site; unique molecular identifiers were carried on the cDNA. One entry per CDR3 protein results from TCRdb running MiXCR on the 5' RACE reads. Of hundreds of thousands of distinct CDR3 sequences listed, around 6.9% are singletons. The donor group consisted entirely of healthy Caucasians. Another study also made use of these data, one on yellow fever vaccine responses in identical twins.

Sequencing was carried out using memory (CD45RO+) T cells sorted from blood. The receptor was isolated from a woman aged 18 to 35 in good health.

CDR3 protein: CASSIRLAAIETQYF. DNA of the CDR3: TGTGCCAGTAGTATACGACTAGCGGCCATCGAGACCCAGTACTTC. The rearrangement links TRBV19 to TRBJ2-5; 9 nucleotides line up with TRBD2. This CDR3 spans 15 amino acids. Germline loops: CDR1 LNHDA, CDR2 SQIVND (reference sequence). Unmatched junction bases numbered 6, after V lost 2 bases and J lost 5 bases.